This TCR beta chain was sequenced during a study of T cell repertoires in cytomegalovirus infection. In TCRdb, the reads were re-called with MiXCR into one record per CDR3 protein. The sample contains about 190,000 distinct CDR3 sequences, roughly 9% of which appear only once. V lost 7 bases and J lost 2; bases outside the gene matches: 3. The CDR3 consists of 13 residues. The chain links TRBV12-3 or TRBV12-4 to TRBJ1-2; the match to TRBD1 covers 8 bases. This sequence was found in a human donor in good health (CMV status not recorded). Some clones in this sample may be carry-over from other donors' samples. What was sequenced was PBMCs. The CDR3, as DNA: TGTGCCAGCACTCGGACAGGGAACTATGGCTACACCTTC. As protein: CASTRTGNYGYTF.